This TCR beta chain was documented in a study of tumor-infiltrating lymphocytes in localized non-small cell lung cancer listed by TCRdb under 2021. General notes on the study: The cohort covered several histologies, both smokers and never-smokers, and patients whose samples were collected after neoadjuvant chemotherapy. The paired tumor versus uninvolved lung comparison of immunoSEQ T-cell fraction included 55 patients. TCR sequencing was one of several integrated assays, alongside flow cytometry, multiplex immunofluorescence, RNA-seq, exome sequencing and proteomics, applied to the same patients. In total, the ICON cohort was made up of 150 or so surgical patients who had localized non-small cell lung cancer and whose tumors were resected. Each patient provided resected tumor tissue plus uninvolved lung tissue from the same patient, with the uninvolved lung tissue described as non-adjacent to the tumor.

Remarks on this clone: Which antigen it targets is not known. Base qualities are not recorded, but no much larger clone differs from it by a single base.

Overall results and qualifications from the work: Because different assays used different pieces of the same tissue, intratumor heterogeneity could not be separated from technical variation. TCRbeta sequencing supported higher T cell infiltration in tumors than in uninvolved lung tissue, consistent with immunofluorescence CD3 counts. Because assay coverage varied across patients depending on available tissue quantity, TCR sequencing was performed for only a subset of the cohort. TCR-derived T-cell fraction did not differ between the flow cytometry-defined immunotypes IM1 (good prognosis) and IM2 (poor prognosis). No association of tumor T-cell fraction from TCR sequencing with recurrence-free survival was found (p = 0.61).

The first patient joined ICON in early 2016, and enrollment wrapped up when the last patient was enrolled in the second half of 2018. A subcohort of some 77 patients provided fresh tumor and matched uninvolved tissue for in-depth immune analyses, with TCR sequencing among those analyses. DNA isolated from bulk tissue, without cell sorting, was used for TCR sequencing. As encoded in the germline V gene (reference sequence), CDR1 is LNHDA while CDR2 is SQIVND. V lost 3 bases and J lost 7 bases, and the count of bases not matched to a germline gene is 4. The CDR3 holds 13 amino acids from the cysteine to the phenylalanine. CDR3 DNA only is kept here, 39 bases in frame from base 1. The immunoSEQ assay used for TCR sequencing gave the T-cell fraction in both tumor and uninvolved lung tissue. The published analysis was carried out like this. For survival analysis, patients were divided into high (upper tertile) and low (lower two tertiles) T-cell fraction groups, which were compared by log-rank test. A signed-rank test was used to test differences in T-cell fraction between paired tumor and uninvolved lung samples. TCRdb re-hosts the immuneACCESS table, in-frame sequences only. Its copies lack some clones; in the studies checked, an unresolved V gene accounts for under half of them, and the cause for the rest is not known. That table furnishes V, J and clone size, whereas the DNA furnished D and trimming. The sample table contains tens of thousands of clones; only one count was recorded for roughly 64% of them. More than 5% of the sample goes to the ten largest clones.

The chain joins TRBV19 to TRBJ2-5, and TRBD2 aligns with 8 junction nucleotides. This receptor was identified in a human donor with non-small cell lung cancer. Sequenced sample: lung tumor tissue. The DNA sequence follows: TGTGCCAGTAGTATCGGGGGGGAGGTGACCCAGTACTTC. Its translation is CASSIGGEVTQYF.